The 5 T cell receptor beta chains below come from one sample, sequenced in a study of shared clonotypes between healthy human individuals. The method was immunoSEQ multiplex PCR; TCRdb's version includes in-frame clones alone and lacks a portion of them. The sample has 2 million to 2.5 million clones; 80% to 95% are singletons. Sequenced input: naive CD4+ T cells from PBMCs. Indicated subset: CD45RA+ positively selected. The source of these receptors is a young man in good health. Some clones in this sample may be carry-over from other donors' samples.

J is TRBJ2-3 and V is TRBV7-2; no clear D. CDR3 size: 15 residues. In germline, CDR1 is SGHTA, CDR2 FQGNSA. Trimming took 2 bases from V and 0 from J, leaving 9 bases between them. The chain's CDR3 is CASSLYGSSTDTQYF. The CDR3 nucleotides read TGTGCCAGCAGCTTATACGGCTCTAGCACAGATACGCAGTATTTT. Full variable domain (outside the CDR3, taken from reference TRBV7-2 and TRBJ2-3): GAGVSQSPSNKVTEKGKDVELRCDPISGHTALYWYRQSLGQGLEFLIYFQGNSAPDKSGLPSDRFSAERTGGSVSTLTIQRTQQEDSAVYLCASSLYGSSTDTQYFGPGTRLTVL.

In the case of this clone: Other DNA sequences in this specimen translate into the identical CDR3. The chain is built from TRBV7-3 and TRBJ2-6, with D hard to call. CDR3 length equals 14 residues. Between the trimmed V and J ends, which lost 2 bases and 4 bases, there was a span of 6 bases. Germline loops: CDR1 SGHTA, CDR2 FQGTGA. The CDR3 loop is CASSLYSGANVLTF. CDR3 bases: TGTGCCAGCAGCTTATACTCGGGGGCCAACGTCCTGACTTTC. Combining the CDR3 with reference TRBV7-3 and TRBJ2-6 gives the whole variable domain GAGVSQTPSNKVTEKGKYVELRCDPISGHTALYWYRQSLGQGPEFLIYFQGTGAADDSGLPNDRFFAVRPEGSVSTLKIQRTERGDSAVYLCASSLYSGANVLTFGAGSRLTVL.

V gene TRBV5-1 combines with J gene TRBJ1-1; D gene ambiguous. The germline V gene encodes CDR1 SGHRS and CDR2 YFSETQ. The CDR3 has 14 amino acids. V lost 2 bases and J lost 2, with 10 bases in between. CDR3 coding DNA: TGCGCCAGCAGCTTCCACGACGGTAACACTGAAGCTTTCTTT. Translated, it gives CASSFHDGNTEAFF.

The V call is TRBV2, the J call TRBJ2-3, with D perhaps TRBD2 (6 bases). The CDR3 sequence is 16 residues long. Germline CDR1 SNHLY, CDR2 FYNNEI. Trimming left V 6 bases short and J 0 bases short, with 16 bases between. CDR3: CASRVLGRTSTDTQYF. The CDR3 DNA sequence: TGTGCCAGCAGAGTCCTGGGGAGGACTAGCACAGATACGCAGTATTTT.

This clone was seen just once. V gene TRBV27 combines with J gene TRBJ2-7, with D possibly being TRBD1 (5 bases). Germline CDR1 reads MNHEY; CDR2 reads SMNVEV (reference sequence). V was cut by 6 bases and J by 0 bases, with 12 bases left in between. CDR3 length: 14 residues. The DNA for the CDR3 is TGTGCCAGCAGCCAACAGGTTTCCTCCTACGAGCAGTACTTC. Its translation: CASSQQVSSYEQYF.